This entry lists 13 T cell receptor beta chains sequenced from one sample in a study of T cell responses to AZD1222 COVID-19 vaccine. The method was immunoSEQ multiplex PCR; TCRdb's version includes in-frame clones alone and lacks a portion of them. In the table there are about 160,000 clones, 85% to 90% of which are singletons. The sequencing here drew on peripheral blood, taken 28 days after the second AZD1222 dose. These receptors originate from an adult who received the AZD1222 COVID-19 vaccine.

V usage is TRBV19 and J usage is TRBJ2-1; TRBD1 agrees at 7 bases. The V gene end was trimmed by 2 bases and the J gene end by 2 bases; junction bases not matched to a gene: 18. The CDR3 is 20 residues long. From germline, CDR1 is LNHDA and CDR2 SQIVND (reference sequence). This chain's CDR3 is CASSIPSQLRQGRTYNEQFF. The CDR3 DNA reads as TGTGCCAGTAGTATACCCTCCCAACTCCGACAGGGTAGGACCTACAATGAGCAGTTCTTC. Looking up the rest from reference TRBV19 and TRBJ2-1 gives the full variable domain: DGGITQSPKYLFRKEGQNVTLSCEQNLNHDAMYWYRQDPGQGLRLIYYSQIVNDFQKGDIAEGYSVSREKKESFPLTVTSAQKNPTAFYLCASSIPSQLRQGRTYNEQFFGPGTRLTVL.

The chain has TRBV30 and TRBJ1-1; TRBD1 might be the D (6 bases). CDR1 GTSNPN and CDR2 SVGIG come from the germline V gene (reference sequence). This CDR3 contains 16 residues. The V end lost 0 bases, the J end lost 6 bases, and 20 bases lay between the germline ends. This chain's CDR3 is CAWSVQKGVGRSEAFF. CDR3 sequence (DNA): TGTGCCTGGAGTGTACAAAAGGGGGTCGGCAGATCTGAAGCTTTCTTT.

V usage is TRBV5-1 and J usage is TRBJ2-5; D possibly corresponds to TRBD1 (5 bases). V was trimmed by 7 bases and J by 5 bases, leaving 18 bases between them. CDR1 and CDR2 (germline): SGHRS, YFSETQ. The CDR3 has 14 residues. The CDR3 sequence: CASHTSGSAETQYF. Written as DNA, the CDR3 is TGCGCCAGCCACACCTCAGGGTCGGCGGAGACCCAGTACTTC.

CDR3 DNA sequence: TGTGCCAGCAGCTTATCAGGGGGGGGTCACACCGGGGAGCTGTTTTTT. Its protein is CASSLSGGGHTGELFF. The chain combines TRBV7-6 with TRBJ2-2, with D possibly called TRBD1 or TRBD2 (7 bases each). The germline V and J ends were trimmed by 2 bases and 3 bases, with 13 bases remaining between them. CDR3 length equals 16 residues. In germline, CDR1 is SGHVS, CDR2 FNYEAQ. The variable domain in full, completed from reference TRBV7-6 and TRBJ2-2, reads GAGVSQSPRYKVTKRGQDVALRCDPISGHVSLYWYRQALGQGPEFLTYFNYEAQQDKSGLPNDRFSAERPEGSISTLTIQRTEQRDSAMYRCASSLSGGGHTGELFFGEGSRLTVL.

Only one count was recorded for this clone. This rearrangement joins TRBV6-5 to TRBJ1-1; D is perhaps TRBD1 (6 bases). This CDR3 is 13 amino acids long. V lost 6 bases and J lost 0, with 8 bases in between. Germline V gene sequence: CDR1 MNHEY, CDR2 SVGAGI. The CDR3 spells CASRYRVNTEAFF. The CDR3 DNA reads TGTGCCAGCAGGTACAGGGTGAACACTGAAGCTTTCTTT.

The chain employs TRBV30 and TRBJ2-2; D is perhaps TRBD1 (5 bases). This CDR3 is built from 13 residues. Trimming took off 7 bases at V and 5 bases at J, with 14 bases between the two ends. Germline V gene lookup returns CDR1 GTSNPN and CDR2 SVGIG (reference sequence). In DNA, the CDR3 is TGTGCCTCCTCCTTAGGGGAAACCGGGGAGCTGTTTTTT. Translating gives CASSLGETGELFF.

The chain employs TRBV4-1 and TRBJ1-6; D uncertain. Germline V gene sequence: CDR1 MGHRA, CDR2 YSYEKL. Trimming removed 2 bases from V and 2 bases from J, with 7 bases in between. This CDR3 contains 15 residues. CDR3 DNA sequence: TGCGCCAGCAGCCAATCCGGGACCTATAATTCACCCCTCCACTTT. Its translation: CASSQSGTYNSPLHF.

This clone has only one observation. The chain carries TRBV9 and TRBJ1-5; possibly TRBD1 for D (5 bases). The CDR3 is 15 amino acids. CDR1 is SGDLS and CDR2 is YYNGEE in the germline V gene. The V end lost 4 bases, the J end lost 4 bases, and 15 bases lay between the germline ends. CDR3 in amino acids: CASSFGADGNQPQHF. The CDR3 region has the DNA TGTGCCAGCAGCTTCGGGGCTGACGGTAATCAGCCCCAGCATTTT. The complete variable domain, with remaining parts taken from reference TRBV9 and TRBJ1-5, reads DSGVTQTPKHLITATGQRVTLRCSPRSGDLSVYWYQQSLDQGLQFLIQYYNGEERAKGNILERFSAQQFPDLHSELNLSSLELGDSALYFCASSFGADGNQPQHFGDGTRLSIL.

The rearrangement links TRBV2 to TRBJ1-2; D unclear. Germline V gives CDR1 SNHLY, CDR2 FYNNEI. V lost 0 bases, J lost 7 bases, and 9 bases lay in between. This CDR3 comprises 13 residues. CDR3: CASSEAGHLGYTF. CDR3 DNA sequence: TGTGCCAGCAGTGAAGCCGGGCACCTTGGCTACACCTTC.

This CDR3 reads CASLRDGQFSPLHF. The CDR3 bases are TGTGCCAGCCTTCGGGACGGACAGTTTTCACCCCTCCACTTT. The chain joins TRBV6-6 to TRBJ1-6; tentative D call: TRBD1 (6 bases). Germline V gene data show CDR1 as MNHNY and CDR2 as SVGAGI (reference sequence). The CDR3 extends over 14 amino acids. The V end lost 8 bases, the J end lost 9 bases, and 17 bases lay between the germline ends.

This chain connects TRBV30 to TRBJ1-1; the D is unclear. CDR3 length: 12 amino acids. In germline, CDR1 is GTSNPN, CDR2 SVGIG (reference sequence). The germline V and J ends were trimmed by 1 base and 7 bases, with 10 bases remaining between them. The CDR3 protein is CAWSDQMLEAFF. The CDR3 region has the DNA TGTGCCTGGAGTGATCAGATGCTTGAAGCTTTCTTT.

The CDR3 loop is CASSRIDQPQHF. In nucleotides, the CDR3 is TGTGCCAGCAGCCGGATTGATCAGCCCCAGCATTTT. This sequence joins TRBV7-2 and TRBJ1-5, with unresolved D. Germline-derived CDR1 and CDR2 are SGHTA and FQGNSA. The CDR3 runs 12 residues. V shed 5 bases and J shed 5 bases, with 7 bases lying between them.

The V and J genes are TRBV18 and TRBJ1-1; D gene uncertain. This CDR3 has 16 amino acids. Germline V CDR1 and CDR2: KGHSH, LQKENI. Trimming stripped 2 bases from V and 0 bases from J, with 13 bases between. The chain's CDR3 is CASSPFGWVMNTEAFF. The CDR3 DNA is TGTGCCAGCTCACCATTTGGTTGGGTGATGAACACTGAAGCTTTCTTT.